Reported below is one T cell receptor beta chain. The target antigen is unknown. The data originate from a study of T-cell memory formation after mild COVID-19. Study overall: TCR clusters showed largely donor specificity. Study-wide results and caveats: The study detected some responding clones in pre-infection memory, suggesting cross-reactive memory joined. Shrinking CD4+ clones resided mostly in CM and EM, and CD8+ ones in EMRA.

Trimming cost V 10 bases and J 0 bases; bases outside gene matches: 7. CDR3 length equals 14 residues. The germline V gene encodes CDR1 ENHRY and CDR2 SYGVKD. TCRdb called the 5' RACE reads again in MiXCR, with one record for every CDR3 protein. Here the sample spans roughly 260,000 distinct CDR3 sequences, 15% to 20% being singletons. The specimen was PBMCs or a T cell subset sorted from them (not recorded which). The rearrangement links TRBV10-3 to TRBJ1-2; 8 nucleotides agree with TRBD1. This clonotype originated in a man aged 18 to 35 who had mild COVID-19 (a few samples of this study predate the infection). Cell type and time point are not known. CDR3: CATRDRLANYGYTF. The CDR3, as DNA: TGTGCCACCCGGGACAGGTTAGCTAACTATGGCTACACCTTC.